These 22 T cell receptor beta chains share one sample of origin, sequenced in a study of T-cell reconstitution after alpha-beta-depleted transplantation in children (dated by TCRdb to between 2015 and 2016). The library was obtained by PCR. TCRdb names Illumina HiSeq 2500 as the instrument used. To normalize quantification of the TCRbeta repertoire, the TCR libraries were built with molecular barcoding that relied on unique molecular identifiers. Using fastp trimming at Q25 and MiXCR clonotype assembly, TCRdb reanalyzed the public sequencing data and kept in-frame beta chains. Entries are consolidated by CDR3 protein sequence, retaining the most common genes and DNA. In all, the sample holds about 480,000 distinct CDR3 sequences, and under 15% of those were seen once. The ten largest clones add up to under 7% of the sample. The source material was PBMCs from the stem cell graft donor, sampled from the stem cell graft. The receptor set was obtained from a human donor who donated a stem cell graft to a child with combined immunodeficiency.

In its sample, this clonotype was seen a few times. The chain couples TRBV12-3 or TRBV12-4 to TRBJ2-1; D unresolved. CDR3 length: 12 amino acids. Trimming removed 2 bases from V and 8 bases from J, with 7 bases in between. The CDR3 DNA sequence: TGTGCCAGCAGTTTATCGGCCTATGAGCAGTTCTTC. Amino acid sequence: CASSLSAYEQFF.

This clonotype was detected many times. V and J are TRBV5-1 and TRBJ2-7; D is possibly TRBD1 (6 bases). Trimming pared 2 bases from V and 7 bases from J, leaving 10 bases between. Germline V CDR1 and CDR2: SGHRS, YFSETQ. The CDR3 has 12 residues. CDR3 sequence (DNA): TGCGCCAGCAGCTTAACAAGGGGGGAGCAGTACTTC. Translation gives CASSLTRGEQYF.

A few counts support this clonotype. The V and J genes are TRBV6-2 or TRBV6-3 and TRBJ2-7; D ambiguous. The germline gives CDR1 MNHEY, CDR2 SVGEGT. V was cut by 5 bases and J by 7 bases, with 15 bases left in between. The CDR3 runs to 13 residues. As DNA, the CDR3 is TGTGCCAGCAGTGGGGAACCCGCTACAGAGCAGTACTTC. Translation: CASSGEPATEQYF.

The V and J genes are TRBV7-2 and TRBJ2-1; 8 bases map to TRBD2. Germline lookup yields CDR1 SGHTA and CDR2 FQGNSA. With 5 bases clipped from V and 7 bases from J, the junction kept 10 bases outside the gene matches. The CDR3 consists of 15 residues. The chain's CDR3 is CASSATGTRVNEQFF. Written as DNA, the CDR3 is TGTGCCAGCAGCGCGACCGGGACTAGAGTTAATGAGCAGTTCTTC.

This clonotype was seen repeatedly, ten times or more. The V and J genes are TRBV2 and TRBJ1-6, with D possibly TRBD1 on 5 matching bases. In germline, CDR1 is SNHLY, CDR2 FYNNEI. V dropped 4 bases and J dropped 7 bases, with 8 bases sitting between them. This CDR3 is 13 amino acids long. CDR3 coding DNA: TGTGCCAGCAGTGTGGACACGAATTCACCCCTCCACTTT. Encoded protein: CASSVDTNSPLHF.

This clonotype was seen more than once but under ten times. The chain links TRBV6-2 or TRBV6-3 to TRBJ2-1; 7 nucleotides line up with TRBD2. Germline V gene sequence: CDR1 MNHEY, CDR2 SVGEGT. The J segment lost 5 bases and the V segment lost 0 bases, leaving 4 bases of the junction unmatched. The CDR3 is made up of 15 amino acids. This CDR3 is CASSYSIRGDNEQFF. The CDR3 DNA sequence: TGTGCCAGCAGTTACTCAATACGGGGGGACAATGAGCAGTTCTTC.

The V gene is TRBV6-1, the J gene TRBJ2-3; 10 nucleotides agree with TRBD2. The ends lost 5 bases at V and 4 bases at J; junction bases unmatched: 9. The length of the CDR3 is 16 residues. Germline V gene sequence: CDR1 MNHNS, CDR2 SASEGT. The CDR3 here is CASSRGAGGEADTQYF. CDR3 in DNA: TGTGCCAGCAGTCGGGGAGCGGGAGGGGAGGCAGATACGCAGTATTTT.

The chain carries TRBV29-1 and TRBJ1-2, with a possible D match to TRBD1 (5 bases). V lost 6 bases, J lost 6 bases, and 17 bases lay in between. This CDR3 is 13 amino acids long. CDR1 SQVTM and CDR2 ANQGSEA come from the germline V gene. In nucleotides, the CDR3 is TGCAGCGTCCCCCGCTGGGCAGGGAATGGCTACACCTTC. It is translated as CSVPRWAGNGYTF.

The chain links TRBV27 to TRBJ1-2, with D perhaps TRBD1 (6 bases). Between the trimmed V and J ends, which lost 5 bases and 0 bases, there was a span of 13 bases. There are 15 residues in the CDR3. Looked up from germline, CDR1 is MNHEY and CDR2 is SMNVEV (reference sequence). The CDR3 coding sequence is TGTGCCAGCAGTCCCGGGGGCCTCGCTAACTATGGCTACACCTTC. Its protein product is CASSPGGLANYGYTF.

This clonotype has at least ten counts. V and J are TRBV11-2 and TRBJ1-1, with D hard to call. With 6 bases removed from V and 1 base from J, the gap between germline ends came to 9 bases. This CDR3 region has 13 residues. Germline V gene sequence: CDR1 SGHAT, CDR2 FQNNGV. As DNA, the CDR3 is TGTGCCAGCAGAGGGAGGGCGAACACTGAAGCTTTCTTT. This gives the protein CASRGRANTEAFF.

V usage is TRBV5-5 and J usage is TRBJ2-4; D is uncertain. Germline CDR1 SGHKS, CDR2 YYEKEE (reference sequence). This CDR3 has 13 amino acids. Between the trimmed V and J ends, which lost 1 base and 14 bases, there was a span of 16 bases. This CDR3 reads CASSLLATGAKYF. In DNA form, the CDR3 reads TGTGCCAGCAGCTTGTTGGCCACCGGAGCGAAGTACTTC. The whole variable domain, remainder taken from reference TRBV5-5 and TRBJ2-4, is DAGVTQSPTHLIKTRGQQVTLRCSPISGHKSVSWYQQVLGQGPQFIFQYYEKEERGRGNFPDRFSARQFPNYSSELNVNALLLGDSALYLCASSLLATGAKYFGAGTRLSVL.

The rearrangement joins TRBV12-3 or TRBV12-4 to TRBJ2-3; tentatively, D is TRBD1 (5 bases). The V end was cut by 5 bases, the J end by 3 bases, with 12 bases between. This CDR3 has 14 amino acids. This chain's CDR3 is CASSRQQMTDTQYF. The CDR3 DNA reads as TGTGCCAGCAGTCGACAGCAAATGACAGATACGCAGTATTTT.

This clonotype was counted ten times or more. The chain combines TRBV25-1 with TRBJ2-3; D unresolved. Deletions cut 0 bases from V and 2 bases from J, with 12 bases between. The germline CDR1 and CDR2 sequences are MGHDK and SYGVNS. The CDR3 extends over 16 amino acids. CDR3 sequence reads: CASSEYSGENTDTQYF. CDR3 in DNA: TGTGCCAGCAGTGAATATTCCGGAGAGAACACAGATACGCAGTATTTT. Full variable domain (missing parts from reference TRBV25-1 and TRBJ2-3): EADIYQTPRYLVIGTGKKITLECSQTMGHDKMYWYQQDPGMELHLIHYSYGVNSTEKGDLSSESTVSRIRTEHFPLTLESARPSHTSQYLCASSEYSGENTDTQYFGPGTRLTVL.

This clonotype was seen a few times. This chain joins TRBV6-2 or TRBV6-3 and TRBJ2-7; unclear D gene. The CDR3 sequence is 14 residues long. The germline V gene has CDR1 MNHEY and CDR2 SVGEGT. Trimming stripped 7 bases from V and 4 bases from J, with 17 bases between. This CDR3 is CASTGILPFYEQYF. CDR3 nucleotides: TGTGCCAGCACGGGCATCTTACCTTTTTACGAGCAGTACTTC.

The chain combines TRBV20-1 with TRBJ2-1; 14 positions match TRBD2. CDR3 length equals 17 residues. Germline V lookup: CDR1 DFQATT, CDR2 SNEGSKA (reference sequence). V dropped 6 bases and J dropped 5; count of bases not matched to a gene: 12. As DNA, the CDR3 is TGCAGTGCCTTAGGACTAGCGGGAGGCTCTCGGGACAATGAGCAGTTCTTC. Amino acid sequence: CSALGLAGGSRDNEQFF.

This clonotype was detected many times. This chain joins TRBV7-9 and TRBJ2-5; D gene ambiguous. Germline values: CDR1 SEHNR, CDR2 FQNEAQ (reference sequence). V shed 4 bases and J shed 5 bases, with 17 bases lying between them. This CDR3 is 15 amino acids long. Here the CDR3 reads CASSSTSFVGETQYF. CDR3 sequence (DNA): TGTGCCAGCAGCTCTACGTCCTTTGTGGGGGAGACCCAGTACTTC.

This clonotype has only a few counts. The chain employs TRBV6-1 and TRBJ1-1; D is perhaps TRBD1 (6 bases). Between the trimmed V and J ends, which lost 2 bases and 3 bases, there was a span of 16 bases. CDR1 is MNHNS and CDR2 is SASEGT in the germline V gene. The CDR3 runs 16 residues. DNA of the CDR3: TGTGCCAGCAGTGAACCGGGACACCCACTGGACACTGAAGCTTTCTTT. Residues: CASSEPGHPLDTEAFF.

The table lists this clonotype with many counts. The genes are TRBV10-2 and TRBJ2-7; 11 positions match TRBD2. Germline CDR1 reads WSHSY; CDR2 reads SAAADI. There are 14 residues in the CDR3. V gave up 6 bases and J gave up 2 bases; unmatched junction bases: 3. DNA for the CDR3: TGCGCCAGCAGGGGGACTAGCGGAACCTACGAGCAGTACTTC. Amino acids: CASRGTSGTYEQYF.

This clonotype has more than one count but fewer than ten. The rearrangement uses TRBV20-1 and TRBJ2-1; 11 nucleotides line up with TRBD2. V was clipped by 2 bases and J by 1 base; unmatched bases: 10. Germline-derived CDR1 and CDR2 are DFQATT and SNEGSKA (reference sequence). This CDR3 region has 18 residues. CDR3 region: CSARLSLAGGGSYNEQFF. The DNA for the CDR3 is TGCAGTGCTAGATTGTCCCTAGCGGGGGGAGGGTCCTACAATGAGCAGTTCTTC.

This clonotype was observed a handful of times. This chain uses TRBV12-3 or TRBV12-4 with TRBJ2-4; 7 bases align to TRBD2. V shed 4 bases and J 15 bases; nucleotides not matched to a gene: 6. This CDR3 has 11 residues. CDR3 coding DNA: TGTGCCAGCAGTTCAACTAGCGTTCTGTACTTC. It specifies CASSSTSVLYF.

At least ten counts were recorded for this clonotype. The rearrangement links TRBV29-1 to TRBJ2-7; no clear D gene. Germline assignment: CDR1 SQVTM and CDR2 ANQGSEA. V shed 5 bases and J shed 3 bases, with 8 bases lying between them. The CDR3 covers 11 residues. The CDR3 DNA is TGCAGCGTTAGCAAGGGCTACGAGCAGTACTTC. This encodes CSVSKGYEQYF.

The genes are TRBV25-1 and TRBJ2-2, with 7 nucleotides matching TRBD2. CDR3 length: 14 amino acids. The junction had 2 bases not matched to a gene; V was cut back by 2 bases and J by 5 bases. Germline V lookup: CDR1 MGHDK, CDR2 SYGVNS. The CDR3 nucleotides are TGTGCCAGCAGTGAAATCGGGGGGACCGGGGAGCTGTTTTTT. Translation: CASSEIGGTGELFF.